This TCR beta chain was recovered during a study of T cell responses to AZD1222 COVID-19 vaccine. The study, taken as a whole, reports: Donors in the cohort were predominantly white British and more often female, and clonal diversity was possibly underestimated. Spike-wide vaccine-associated CD4 TCRs dominated at 160-218 and 743-854. Recipients of AZD1222 seropositive at baseline numbered only 5 to 7. Nearly half of spike-specific TCRs reportedly go after variant regions that carry no mutations.

Concerning this clone itself: The antigen remains unidentified.

The repertoire was sequenced with immunoSEQ multiplex PCR; TCRdb's copy has only in-frame clones and lacks some. The data contain over 200,000 clones, about 94% of them singletons. The sample in question was peripheral blood, obtained 28 days after the second dose of the MenACWY control vaccine. The TCR was taken from an adult who received the MenACWY meningococcal vaccine as a control.

The CDR3 DNA is TGTGCCAGTAGTACCCAACAGGGCCCCCAGCATTTT. Its translation is CASSTQQGPQHF. The chain links TRBV19 to TRBJ1-5, with a weak D call TRBD1 (6 bases). Trimming took off 4 bases at V and 10 bases at J, with 11 bases between the two ends. This CDR3 comprises 12 residues. CDR1 and CDR2 from the germline V gene are LNHDA and SQIVND (reference sequence).